This T cell receptor (beta chain) derives from a study of blood T cell repertoires in COVID-19. Using immunoSEQ multiplex PCR, the repertoire was profiled, and TCRdb retains in-frame clones only, with some absent. Of roughly 80,000 clones in the sample, approximately 82% were seen once. Deletions cut 5 bases from V and 8 bases from J, with 15 bases between. CDR3 length: 13 amino acids. Germline V lookup: CDR1 SEHNR, CDR2 FQNEAQ (reference sequence). This sequence originates from a woman aged 60-75 years with acute or convalescent COVID-19. V and J are TRBV7-9 and TRBJ1-1; possibly TRBD1 for D (5 bases). The specimen sequenced was peripheral blood. CDR3 DNA sequence: TGTGCCAGCAGCCGATATGGGGCAGAAGAAGCTTTCTTT. The encoded protein is CASSRYGAEEAFF.